This T cell receptor (beta chain) was sequenced for a study of blood T cell repertoires in COVID-19. Germline lookup yields CDR1 SGHAT and CDR2 FQDESV (reference sequence). V gave up 7 bases and J gave up 6 bases; unmatched junction bases: 7. The CDR3 is 14 residues long. TCRdb's table, derived via immunoSEQ multiplex PCR, lists solely in-frame clones and lacks some. The table includes roughly 190,000 clones, more than 80% detected once. The J gene is TRBJ2-1, the V gene TRBV11-1, with 9 bases identical to TRBD1. The origin of this receptor is a woman in her sixties with acute or convalescent COVID-19. The specimen sequenced was peripheral blood. The CDR3 sequence: CASTPAGQGNEQFF. CDR3 DNA sequence: TGTGCCAGCACGCCCGCGGGACAGGGCAATGAGCAGTTCTTC. Complete variable domain (other parts from reference TRBV11-1 and TRBJ2-1): EAEVAQSPRYKITEKSQAVAFWCDPISGHATLYWYRQILGQGPELLVQFQDESVVDDSQLPKDRFSAERLKGVDSTLKIQPAELGDSAMYLCASTPAGQGNEQFFGPGTRLTVL.